This paragraph reports one T cell receptor (beta chain). This entry belongs to a study of cytomegalovirus exposure and HLA in healthy donors. The PCR was carried out with 60 Vbeta primers and 13 Jbeta primers. Clones were read by immunoSEQ multiplex PCR, and TCRdb kept only the in-frame ones, dropping some. Among around 130,000 clones listed, around 75% were seen once. J lost 2 bases, V lost 7 bases, and 10 bases had no gene match. The germline CDR1 and CDR2 sequences are LNHDA and SQIVND (reference sequence). The CDR3 extends over 16 amino acids. The sequenced material came from PBMCs. The chain joins TRBV19 to TRBJ2-5, with 10 bases aligning to TRBD2. The source is a woman in her 40s in good health and CMV-seropositive. In DNA, the CDR3 is TGTGCCAGTACCAAGACAGCTAGCGGGAGTCAAGAGACCCAGTACTTC. This gives the protein CASTKTASGSQETQYF.